These T cell receptor beta chains were read from a single sample in a study of cytomegalovirus exposure and HLA in healthy donors. Using immunoSEQ multiplex PCR, the repertoire was profiled, and TCRdb retains in-frame clones only, with some absent. The table shows about 130,000 clones, with 80% occurring only once. Sequencing used PBMCs. All receptors come from a man aged 30 to 39 in good health and CMV-seropositive. The CDR3 runs from the conserved cysteine through the conserved F or W. A D gene is named only where the DNA matches it firmly. Expanded clones are given a class, and other clones once, few, many or no size at all.

v_call	d_call	j_call	clone_size	cdr3_aa	cdr3_nt
TRBV13	TRBD2	TRBJ2-5	NA	CASSSRLAGLQETQYF	TGTGCCAGCAGCTCCCGACTAGCGGGGCTCCAAGAGACCCAGTACTTC
TRBV10-3	NA	TRBJ1-2	few	CAISAEGRDGYTF	TGTGCCATCAGTGCAGAAGGGAGGGATGGCTACACCTTC
TRBV5-1	TRBD1	TRBJ1-2	NA	CASSLVLSGTGEDGYTF	TGCGCCAGCAGCTTGGTCTTGTCGGGGACAGGGGAGGATGGCTACACCTTC
TRBV9	TRBD1	TRBJ1-2	NA	CASSVGTGENYGYTF	TGTGCCAGCAGCGTAGGAACAGGGGAGAACTATGGCTACACCTTC
TRBV29-1	TRBD2	TRBJ2-3	NA	CSLVPSGGSTDTQYF	TGCAGCCTAGTTCCTAGCGGGGGGAGCACAGATACGCAGTATTTT
TRBV4-1	NA	TRBJ2-3	NA	CASSSLGLRIDTQYF	TGCGCCAGCAGCTCACTGGGACTGAGAATAGATACGCAGTATTTT
TRBV6-1	NA	TRBJ2-2	NA	CASSLRSAGELFF	TGTGCCAGCAGTCTCCGGTCTGCCGGGGAGCTGTTTTTT
TRBV19	TRBD1	TRBJ1-1	NA	CASSYGTGEWAEAFF	TGTGCCAGTAGCTACGGGACAGGGGAGTGGGCTGAAGCTTTCTTT
TRBV7-6	TRBD1	TRBJ1-6	NA	CASSLFPRQGAFHNSPLHF	TGTGCCAGCAGCTTATTTCCCCGGCAGGGGGCTTTCCATAATTCACCCCTCCACTTT
TRBV5-1	NA	TRBJ2-7	NA	CASSWGQTYEQYF	TGCGCCAGCAGCTGGGGACAAACCTACGAGCAGTACTTC
TRBV13	NA	TRBJ2-7	NA	CASSTWDKAYEQYF	TGTGCCAGCAGCACCTGGGACAAGGCCTACGAGCAGTACTTC
TRBV15	NA	TRBJ2-3	few	CATSRAGELTDTQYF	TGTGCCACCAGCAGAGCAGGGGAACTCACAGATACGCAGTATTTT
TRBV19	TRBD1	TRBJ1-2	NA	CASSTSGTGFGYTF	TGTGCCAGTAGTACGTCCGGGACAGGGTTTGGCTACACCTTC
TRBV7-9	TRBD1	TRBJ2-7	NA	CASVASGGSEQYF	TGTGCCAGCGTCGCGTCAGGGGGAAGCGAGCAGTACTTC
TRBV19	NA	TRBJ1-5	few	CASSIEALWNQPQHF	TGTGCCAGTAGTATAGAAGCTCTTTGGAATCAGCCCCAGCATTTT
TRBV10-3	NA	TRBJ1-6	NA	CAINERGGDSPLHF	TGTGCCATCAACGAGAGGGGGGGTGATTCACCCCTCCACTTT
TRBV29-1	NA	TRBJ1-3	once	CSASSGNTIYF	TGCAGCGCCAGCTCTGGAAACACCATATATTTT
TRBV11-1	TRBD1	TRBJ2-1	NA	CASSQTGTGGNEQFF	TGTGCCAGCAGTCAAACCGGGACAGGGGGCAATGAGCAGTTCTTC